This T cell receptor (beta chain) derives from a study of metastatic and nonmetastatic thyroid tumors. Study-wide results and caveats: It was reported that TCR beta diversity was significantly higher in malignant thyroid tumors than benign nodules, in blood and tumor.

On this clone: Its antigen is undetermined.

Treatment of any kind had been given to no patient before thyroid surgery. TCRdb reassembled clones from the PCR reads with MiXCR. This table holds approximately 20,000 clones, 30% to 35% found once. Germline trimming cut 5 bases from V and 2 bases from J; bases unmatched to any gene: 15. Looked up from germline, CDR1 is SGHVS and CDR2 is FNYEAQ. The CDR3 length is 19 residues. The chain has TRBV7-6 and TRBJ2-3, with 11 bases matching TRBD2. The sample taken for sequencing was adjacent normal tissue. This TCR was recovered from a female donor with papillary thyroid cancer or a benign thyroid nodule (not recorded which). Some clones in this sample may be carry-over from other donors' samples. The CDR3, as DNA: TGTGCCAGCAGCCCCCAAGTTGCACTAGCGGGGGCCCCCACAGATACGCAGTATTTT. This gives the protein CASSPQVALAGAPTDTQYF.